This section outlines one T cell receptor (beta chain) sequence together with its context. Its antigen is currently unknown. This table comes from immunoSEQ multiplex PCR, and its TCRdb copy is limited to in-frame clones, with some not included. The sample includes under 1,100,000 clones, about 80% of them seen just once. This sample stems from a study of shared clonotypes between healthy human individuals. Trimming shortened V by 3 bases and J by 6 bases, and 8 bases separated the two germline ends. CDR3 length: 11 residues. The germline gives CDR1 SQVTM, CDR2 ANQGSEA. Study-wide findings and caveats: Only blood underwent sampling, and tissue repertoires likely differ.

Input material: memory CD4+ T cells from PBMCs. Sample subset: CD45RA-negative fraction. The TCR originated in a man aged 18-30 years in good health. Some clones in this sample may be carry-over from other donors' samples. The chain uses TRBV29-1 and TRBJ1-1; D remains ambiguous. CDR3 nucleotide sequence: TGCAGCGTTGACGACAAGGCTGAAGCTTTCTTT. Translated: CSVDDKAEAFF.